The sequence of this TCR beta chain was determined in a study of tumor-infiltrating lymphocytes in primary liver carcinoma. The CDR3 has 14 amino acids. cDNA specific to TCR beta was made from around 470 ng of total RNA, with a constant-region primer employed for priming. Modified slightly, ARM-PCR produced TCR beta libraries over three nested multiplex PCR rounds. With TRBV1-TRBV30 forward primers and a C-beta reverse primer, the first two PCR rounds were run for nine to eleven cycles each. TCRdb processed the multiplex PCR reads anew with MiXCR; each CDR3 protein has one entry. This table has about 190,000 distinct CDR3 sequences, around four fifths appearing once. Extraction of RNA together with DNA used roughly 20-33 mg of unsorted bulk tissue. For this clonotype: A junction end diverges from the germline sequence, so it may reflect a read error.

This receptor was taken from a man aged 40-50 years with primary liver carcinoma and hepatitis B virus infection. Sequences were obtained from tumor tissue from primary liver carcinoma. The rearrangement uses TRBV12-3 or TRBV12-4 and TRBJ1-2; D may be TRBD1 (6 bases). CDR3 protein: CTSTPGGEDYSYTF. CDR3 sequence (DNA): TGTACCAGCACCCCGGGGGGCGAGGACTATAGCTACACCTTC.